This TCR beta chain was recovered during a study of cytomegalovirus exposure and HLA in healthy donors. Study outcomes and limitations: The study designated 150 to 200 TCR beta chains cytomegalovirus-associated. Among the CMV-associated chains, a few were confirmed in vitro as specific for CMV antigens. First-cohort TCR clusters were later found to tend to co-occur in the roughly 130 validation repertoires. Many donors carried some public TCRs, although rarity characterized most TCR sequences.

A word on this clone: Its antigen is as yet unknown.

With 5 bases clipped from V and 3 bases from J, the junction kept 12 bases outside the gene matches. Per germline, CDR1 SGHKS and CDR2 YYEKEE (reference sequence). The CDR3 loop spans 16 amino acids. TCRdb keeps only in-frame clones here, not all; method: immunoSEQ multiplex PCR. The sample holds a few hundred thousand clones, 88% seen once. What was sequenced was PBMCs. The clonotype comes from a woman under 30 in good health and CMV-seronegative. The chain couples TRBV5-5 to TRBJ1-2; 8 bases agree with TRBD1. The CDR3 DNA reads TGTGCCAGCAGTCATCCTACTCCGACAGGGGACTATGGCTACACCTTC. Protein product: CASSHPTPTGDYGYTF. Based on the CDR3 plus reference TRBV5-5 and TRBJ1-2, the full variable domain is DAGVTQSPTHLIKTRGQQVTLRCSPISGHKSVSWYQQVLGQGPQFIFQYYEKEERGRGNFPDRFSARQFPNYSSELNVNALLLGDSALYLCASSHPTPTGDYGYTFGSGTRLTVV.